Below are 17 T cell receptor beta chains sequenced from a single sample in a study of OX40 agonist ivuxolimab in advanced cancers. Repertoires were generated with immunoSEQ multiplex PCR, while TCRdb's copy carries only in-frame clones and drops some. Among about 50,000 clones listed, around 77% were seen once. The sample was CD4+ or CD8+ T cells sorted from blood, taken in a trial of the OX40 agonist ivuxolimab. Receptor source: an adult with an advanced solid tumor such as melanoma, head and neck, liver or kidney cancer.

The chain joins TRBV6-4 to TRBJ2-2; no definite D call. Germline V gene data show CDR1 as MRHNA and CDR2 as SNTAGT. This CDR3 is 13 amino acids long. Trimming stripped 3 bases from V and 4 bases from J, with 6 bases between. The CDR3 nucleotides are TGTGCCAGCAGTGATGGACCCACCGGGGAGCTGTTTTTT. This gives the protein CASSDGPTGELFF.

This chain links TRBV6-6 with TRBJ2-1, with D tentatively TRBD2 (6 bases). V was cut by 2 bases and J by 6 bases, with 11 bases left in between. The CDR3 contains 14 residues. Germline values: CDR1 MNHNY, CDR2 SVGAGI (reference sequence). CDR3 DNA sequence: TGTGCCAGCAGTTACGATTTCGGGAGCAATGAGCAGTTCTTC. Amino acids: CASSYDFGSNEQFF.

The chain has TRBV28 and TRBJ1-4; 7 nucleotides line up with TRBD1. The CDR3 is 14 amino acids. The germline V gene has CDR1 MDHEN and CDR2 SYDVKM. V was clipped by 4 bases and J by 7 bases; unmatched bases: 6. CDR3: CASSSGTVAEKLFF. In DNA, the CDR3 is TGTGCCAGCAGTTCCGGGACAGTCGCTGAAAAACTGTTTTTT.

The chain combines TRBV28 with TRBJ1-5; no reliable D call. V shed 1 base and J shed 7 bases, with 17 bases lying between them. This CDR3 comprises 16 residues. Germline V gene lookup returns CDR1 MDHEN and CDR2 SYDVKM. For the CDR3, the DNA is TGTGCCAGCAGTTTATCCGGCAGGTTACCGCGACAGCCCCAGCATTTT. Translated, it gives CASSLSGRLPRQPQHF.

This clone was detected once. The J gene is TRBJ2-7, the V gene TRBV20-1; D gene uncertain. The germline V gene encodes CDR1 DFQATT and CDR2 SNEGSKA (reference sequence). Trimming left V 7 bases short and J 0 bases short, with 4 bases between. There are 10 residues in the CDR3. The DNA for the CDR3 is TGCAGTGGTTACTCCTACGAGCAGTACTTC. Its translation is CSGYSYEQYF.

V usage is TRBV9 and J usage is TRBJ2-2; either TRBD1 or TRBD2 may supply D (5 bases each). Trimming took 1 base from V and 0 from J, leaving 10 bases between them. The germline CDR1 and CDR2 sequences are SGDLS and YYNGEE. This CDR3 has 16 residues. CDR3 DNA sequence: TGTGCCAGCAGCGTAACCGGGACGGCGAACACCGGGGAGCTGTTTTTT. Protein product: CASSVTGTANTGELFF.

V gene TRBV1 combines with J gene TRBJ2-7; TRBD1, the table's D call, lacks a check against the DNA. TRBV1 is a pseudogene locus. This CDR3 contains 16 residues. This CDR3 is CTSSQAQRQGGYEQYF. CDR3 coding DNA: TGCACCAGCAGCCAAGCTCAACGACAGGGTGGGTACGAGCAGTACTTC.

This clone was recorded only once. The rearrangement uses TRBV6-6 and TRBJ1-1; weak D call: TRBD1 (6 bases). There are 15 residues in the CDR3. Germline CDR1 is MNHNY and CDR2 is SVGAGI (reference sequence). Trimming stripped 0 bases from V and 4 bases from J, with 12 bases between. The DNA of the CDR3 is TGTGCCAGCAGTTACTCCATGGACAGAGGCACTGAAGCTTTCTTT. Translated, it gives CASSYSMDRGTEAFF.

The J gene is TRBJ1-5, the V gene TRBV28; perhaps TRBD1 as D (6 bases). The germline gives CDR1 MDHEN, CDR2 SYDVKM. The CDR3 runs to 12 residues. V was shortened by 8 bases and J by 6 bases, with 11 bases between the two germline ends. The CDR3 spells CASGGGSQPQHF. The CDR3, as DNA: TGTGCCAGCGGGGGGGGCAGTCAGCCCCAGCATTTT.

This clone was observed a single time. Distinct nucleotide sequences in the sample also encode this CDR3. As DNA, the CDR3 is TGCGCCAGCAGCTTAGGAGGGACAGATACGCAGTATTTT. Its translation is CASSLGGTDTQYF. V gene TRBV5-1 combines with J gene TRBJ2-3, with D tentatively TRBD2 (6 bases). The CDR3 is 13 residues long. Trimming took 2 bases from V and 3 from J, leaving 7 bases between them. From germline, CDR1 is SGHRS and CDR2 YFSETQ.

The rearrangement joins TRBV6-1 to TRBJ1-2; D is perhaps TRBD1 (5 bases). With 7 bases removed from V and 2 bases from J, the gap between germline ends came to 17 bases. The V gene's germline CDR1 is MNHNS and CDR2 SASEGT. The CDR3 contains 15 residues. The CDR3 spells CASIKTQGGNYGYTF. CDR3 DNA: TGTGCCAGCATTAAAACCCAGGGAGGAAACTATGGCTACACCTTC.

The chain links TRBV7-8 to TRBJ1-3; possibly TRBD1 for D (6 bases). With 1 base removed from V and 0 bases from J, the gap between germline ends came to 7 bases. In germline, CDR1 is SGHVS, CDR2 FQNEAQ. CDR3 length: 15 amino acids. DNA of the CDR3: TGTGCCAGCAGCTTAGACAGGGCCTCTGGAAACACCATATATTTT. This sequence encodes CASSLDRASGNTIYF. Based on the CDR3 plus reference TRBV7-8 and TRBJ1-3, the full variable domain is GAGVSQSPRYKVAKRGQDVALRCDPISGHVSLFWYQQALGQGPEFLTYFQNEAQLDKSGLPSDRFFAERPEGSVSTLKIQRTQQEDSAVYLCASSLDRASGNTIYFGEGSWLTVV.

The CDR3 protein is CASSHQDRRNTEAFF. CDR3 bases: TGTGCCAGCTCCCACCAGGACCGACGGAACACTGAAGCTTTCTTT. The chain uses TRBV18 and TRBJ1-1, with D unclear. Germline V gene sequence: CDR1 KGHSH, CDR2 LQKENI. This CDR3 has 15 amino acids. V shed 6 bases and J shed 1 base, with 15 bases lying between them.

This chain connects TRBV29-1 to TRBJ2-2; the D gene could be TRBD1 or TRBD2 (5 bases each). The CDR3 runs 15 residues. From germline, CDR1 is SQVTM and CDR2 ANQGSEA. V was trimmed by 7 bases and J by 2 bases, leaving 17 bases between them. CDR3 DNA: TGCAGCGCGAGAGGGGAGCGGATCAACACCGGGGAGCTGTTTTTT. Translated: CSARGERINTGELFF.

The CDR3 DNA is TGTGCCAGCAGCCGAACCGGGACGCAACAAGAGACCCAGTACTTC. Protein: CASSRTGTQQETQYF. The rearrangement links TRBV11-2 to TRBJ2-5, with D perhaps assigned TRBD1 or TRBD2 (5 bases each). Trimming shortened V by 5 bases and J by 2 bases, and 15 bases separated the two germline ends. The CDR3 has 15 amino acids. Germline V gene sequence: CDR1 SGHAT, CDR2 FQNNGV.

The chain joins TRBV11-3 to TRBJ1-1; no definite D call. V lost 1 base and J 4 bases, leaving 10 bases between the germline ends. The CDR3 covers 14 residues. CDR1 and CDR2 (germline): SGHNT, YENEEA. CDR3 sequence reads: CASSLVEAATEAFF. As DNA, the CDR3 is TGTGCCAGCAGCTTAGTGGAGGCGGCCACTGAAGCTTTCTTT.

The chain links TRBV5-4 to TRBJ2-1; D remains unclear. The CDR3 runs to 11 residues. V lost 2 bases and J 7 bases, leaving 4 bases between the germline ends. The germline V gene has CDR1 SGHNT and CDR2 YYREEE (reference sequence). The CDR3, as DNA: TGTGCCAGCAGCTTTATTAATGAGCAGTTCTTC. Its translation is CASSFINEQFF.